The 22 T cell receptor beta chains given below trace back to one sample, sequenced in a study of T cell responses to AZD1222 COVID-19 vaccine. Produced via immunoSEQ multiplex PCR; TCRdb's table is partial and in-frame only. The table shows some 98,000 clones, with approximately 91% occurring only once. The sample in question was peripheral blood, obtained 28 days after the second AZD1222 dose. These receptors were collected from an adult who received the AZD1222 COVID-19 vaccine.

V gene TRBV6-1 combines with J gene TRBJ1-5; D gene unclear. V shed 3 bases and J shed 3 bases, with 3 bases lying between them. In germline, CDR1 is MNHNS, CDR2 SASEGT. The CDR3 loop spans 12 amino acids. The CDR3 is CASSDPNQPQHF. The CDR3 bases are TGTGCCAGCAGTGACCCCAATCAGCCCCAGCATTTT.

The genes are TRBV9 and TRBJ1-1; D is unclear. CDR1 and CDR2 (germline): SGDLS, YYNGEE. V lost 0 bases and J 4 bases, leaving 7 bases between the germline ends. The CDR3 consists of 13 residues. The CDR3 sequence is CASSVAGRTEAFF. CDR3 DNA: TGTGCCAGCAGCGTAGCCGGACGCACTGAAGCTTTCTTT.

The chain employs TRBV5-1 and TRBJ1-3; possible D gene TRBD1, 5 bases. Trimming cost V 4 bases and J 3 bases, with 14 bases left between them. Germline assignment: CDR1 SGHRS and CDR2 YFSETQ. The CDR3 contains 15 residues. CDR3 sequence (DNA): TGCGCCAGCAGCGGGGGGACTACATATGGAAACACCATATATTTT. Protein: CASSGGTTYGNTIYF.

The chain couples TRBV7-9 to TRBJ2-3; TRBD2 aligns across 12 bases. This CDR3 has 16 amino acids. Trimming cost V 3 bases and J 4 bases; bases outside gene matches: 5. CDR1 is SEHNR, CDR2 FQNEAQ, per germline (reference sequence). CDR3 protein: CASSFGSSGRADTQYF. CDR3 coding DNA: TGTGCCAGCAGCTTTGGTTCTAGCGGGAGGGCAGATACGCAGTATTTT.

This clone was found a few times. The CDR3, as DNA: TGTGCCAGTAGTATTGGGGGGATAGATGAGCAGTTCTTC. It is translated as CASSIGGIDEQFF. The chain recombines TRBV19 with TRBJ2-1, with D tentatively TRBD2 (6 bases). There are 13 residues in the CDR3. The V gene lost 3 bases and the J gene lost 8 bases, with 11 bases spanning the gap. Germline V gives CDR1 LNHDA, CDR2 SQIVND (reference sequence). Looking up the rest from reference TRBV19 and TRBJ2-1 gives the full variable domain: DGGITQSPKYLFRKEGQNVTLSCEQNLNHDAMYWYRQDPGQGLRLIYYSQIVNDFQKGDIAEGYSVSREKKESFPLTVTSAQKNPTAFYLCASSIGGIDEQFFGPGTRLTVL.

The rearrangement links TRBV30 to TRBJ2-1; D possibly corresponds to TRBD1 (6 bases). Germline-derived CDR1 and CDR2 are GTSNPN and SVGIG (reference sequence). The V end lost 2 bases, the J end lost 7 bases, and 15 bases lay between the germline ends. The CDR3 is 14 residues long. CDR3 bases: TGTGCCTGGAGTACAGGGAAGGGGGTTAATGAGCAGTTCTTC. Protein: CAWSTGKGVNEQFF. Full variable domain (remainder filled in from reference TRBV30 and TRBJ2-1): SQTIHQWPATLVQPVGSPLSLECTVEGTSNPNLYWYRQAAGRGLQLLFYSVGIGQISSEVPQNLSASRPQDRQFILSSKKLLLSDSGFYLCAWSTGKGVNEQFFGPGTRLTVL.

This clone was found once. CDR3 coding DNA: TGTGCCAGCAGTTACGTAGGGGGTGGTAGCTACGAGCAGTACTTC. Translation: CASSYVGGGSYEQYF. This rearrangement joins TRBV6-5 to TRBJ2-7; D is perhaps TRBD1 (6 bases). Germline-derived CDR1 and CDR2 are MNHEY and SVGAGI. This CDR3 is built from 15 residues. With 2 bases removed from V and 3 bases from J, the gap between germline ends came to 14 bases.

The chain's CDR3 is CASRSSGQVSYEQYF. The CDR3 nucleotides are TGTGCCAGCAGGTCTTCAGGACAGGTCTCCTACGAGCAGTACTTC. The J gene is TRBJ2-7, the V gene TRBV7-2; 7 nucleotides line up with TRBD1. CDR3 size: 15 residues. V gave up 6 bases and J gave up 0 bases; unmatched junction bases: 8. CDR1 is SGHTA, CDR2 FQGNSA, per germline.

The chain uses TRBV6-1 and TRBJ1-4, with 9 bases aligning to TRBD1. V lost 1 base and J lost 8; bases outside the gene matches: 2. The CDR3 has 14 amino acids. In germline, CDR1 is MNHNS, CDR2 SASEGT. CDR3 DNA: TGTGCCAGCAGTGAAGGACAGGGGGGGGAAAAACTGTTTTTT. It is translated as CASSEGQGGEKLFF.

The CDR3 DNA sequence: TGTGCCAGCTCACTGGGACTAGCGGTCTCCTACAATGAGCAGTTCTTC. Translated, it gives CASSLGLAVSYNEQFF. This chain links TRBV18 with TRBJ2-1, with 11 bases fitting TRBD2. Germline V gene data show CDR1 as KGHSH and CDR2 as LQKENI. V was clipped by 4 bases and J by 0 bases; unmatched bases: 2. This CDR3 spans 16 amino acids.

The chain has TRBV14 and TRBJ1-1, with 8 positions matching TRBD1. With 4 bases clipped from V and 0 bases from J, the junction kept 7 bases outside the gene matches. Germline V lookup: CDR1 SGHDN, CDR2 FVKESK. The CDR3 covers 16 residues. The CDR3 here is CASSRRQGNMNTEAFF. The CDR3 DNA reads TGTGCCAGCAGCCGCCGACAGGGGAACATGAACACTGAAGCTTTCTTT.

The genes are TRBV7-9 and TRBJ2-5, with D uncertain. V was cut by 5 bases and J by 4 bases, with 8 bases left in between. The V gene's germline CDR1 is SEHNR and CDR2 FQNEAQ (reference sequence). The CDR3 runs 12 residues. In nucleotides, the CDR3 is TGTGCCAGCAGCCGAGTAAGAGAGACCCAGTACTTC. Residues: CASSRVRETQYF.

The DNA of the CDR3 is TGTGCCATCAGGTGGACAGGGGAAGTTGATGGCTACACCTTC. It is translated as CAIRWTGEVDGYTF. The chain carries TRBV10-3 and TRBJ1-2; 9 nucleotides match TRBD1. Germline trimming cut 6 bases from V and 6 bases from J; bases unmatched to any gene: 8. The CDR3 has 14 residues. The germline V gene has CDR1 ENHRY and CDR2 SYGVKD.

This clone showed up just once. The gene calls are TRBV7-9 and TRBJ2-7, with a possible D match to TRBD2 (6 bases). This CDR3 comprises 14 residues. V was trimmed by 7 bases and J by 1 base, leaving 14 bases between them. Germline CDR1 and CDR2: SEHNR and FQNEAQ (reference sequence). In DNA, the CDR3 is TGTGCCAGCATGAGCATGGAGGGTTCCTACGAGCAGTACTTC. Residues: CASMSMEGSYEQYF.

This chain's CDR3 is CASRNGVGYGYTF. CDR3 in DNA: TGTGCCAGCAGGAACGGGGTCGGCTATGGCTACACCTTC. The genes are TRBV2 and TRBJ1-2; D is ambiguous. The CDR3 is 13 amino acids. V was shortened by 6 bases and J by 4 bases, with 12 bases between the two germline ends. The germline CDR1 and CDR2 sequences are SNHLY and FYNNEI. Combining the CDR3 with reference TRBV2 and TRBJ1-2 gives the whole variable domain EPEVTQTPSHQVTQMGQEVILRCVPISNHLYFYWYRQILGQKVEFLVSFYNNEISEKSEIFDDQFSVERPDGSNFTLKIRSTKLEDSAMYFCASRNGVGYGYTFGSGTRLTVV.

This clone was detected a few times. The V and J genes are TRBV7-2 and TRBJ2-7; D is unresolved. Germline CDR1 and CDR2: SGHTA and FQGNSA. The germline V and J ends were trimmed by 1 base and 2 bases, with 12 bases remaining between them. The CDR3 extends over 15 amino acids. The CDR3 loop reads CASSLGASVTYEQYF. The CDR3, as DNA: TGTGCCAGCAGCTTAGGGGCGTCAGTTACCTACGAGCAGTACTTC.

The chain carries TRBV5-1 and TRBJ2-3, with 7 bases identical to TRBD2. This CDR3 region has 16 residues. Germline V lookup: CDR1 SGHRS, CDR2 YFSETQ. Trimming at V came to 7 bases and at J to 0 bases, leaving 11 bases not matched to a gene. CDR3 loop: CASLSGREPSTDTQYF. CDR3 nucleotides: TGCGCCAGCCTTAGCGGGCGGGAGCCTAGCACAGATACGCAGTATTTT.

The chain uses TRBV3-1 (or the pseudogene TRBV3-2) and TRBJ1-4; D perhaps matches TRBD1 (5 bases). This CDR3 is built from 15 residues. Germline assignment: CDR1 LGHDT and CDR2 YNNKEL (reference sequence). V dropped 2 bases and J dropped 7 bases, with 14 bases sitting between them. The CDR3 region is CASSQTRGSGEKLFF. The CDR3 DNA reads as TGTGCCAGCAGCCAAACGAGGGGCTCGGGTGAAAAACTGTTTTTT.

This sequence joins TRBV28 and TRBJ2-1; TRBD2 matches 11 bases. CDR1 is MDHEN, CDR2 SYDVKM, per germline. The CDR3 has 16 residues. V was clipped by 3 bases and J by 8 bases; unmatched bases: 9. The CDR3 sequence is CASSLPTSGSIHEQFF. The CDR3 DNA reads TGTGCCAGCAGTTTGCCTACTAGCGGGAGTATCCATGAGCAGTTCTTC.

This chain joins TRBV7-8 and TRBJ1-5; D ambiguous. CDR1 is SGHVS, CDR2 FQNEAQ, per germline. V was clipped by 1 base and J by 6 bases, with 10 bases between them. This CDR3 is built from 14 residues. The CDR3 protein is CASSLEGWGQPQHF. Here the CDR3 DNA reads TGTGCCAGCAGCTTAGAGGGCTGGGGTCAGCCCCAGCATTTT. The full variable domain, in which reference TRBV7-8 and TRBJ1-5 provide the parts outside the CDR3, is GAGVSQSPRYKVAKRGQDVALRCDPISGHVSLFWYQQALGQGPEFLTYFQNEAQLDKSGLPSDRFFAERPEGSVSTLKIQRTQQEDSAVYLCASSLEGWGQPQHFGDGTRLSIL.

The DNA of the CDR3 is TGTGCCAGCAGTGGGGGGACTAGCGGGAGCGACAATGAGCAGTTCTTC. The encoded protein is CASSGGTSGSDNEQFF. The chain uses TRBV25-1 and TRBJ2-1; 14 nucleotides agree with TRBD2. CDR1 is MGHDK, CDR2 SYGVNS, per germline. Trimming at V came to 4 bases and at J to 5 bases, leaving 4 bases not matched to a gene. This CDR3 has 16 amino acids.

V usage is TRBV5-1 and J usage is TRBJ1-1, with 9 bases aligning to TRBD1. The J segment lost 1 base and the V segment lost 0 bases, leaving 7 bases of the junction unmatched. Germline CDR1 is SGHRS and CDR2 is YFSETQ. This CDR3 comprises 17 residues. The CDR3 protein is CASSLGIQGAGNTEAFF. The DNA for the CDR3 is TGCGCCAGCAGCTTGGGGATACAGGGGGCGGGGAACACTGAAGCTTTCTTT.